Listed here are 26 T cell receptor beta chains from one sample, sequenced in a study of CD8+CD57+ T cells in acquired aplastic anemia listed by TCRdb under 2018. The reads were generated on an Illumina HiSeq 2000. TCR beta VDJ combination and CDR3 sequence profiling used genomic DNA as the template. The public sequencing data were trimmed at Q25 with fastp and processed into clonotypes with MiXCR by TCRdb, which kept only in-frame beta chains. Rows merge per CDR3 protein into single entries with the most common DNA and genes. Within this sample are 200,000 to 250,000 distinct CDR3 sequences, with 34% of them counted one time only. In total, the top ten clones hold 1.1% of the sample. The sequenced material came from sorted CD4+, CD8+, or CD8+CD57+ T cells (not recorded which) from PBMCs. The receptor source for this set is a human donor in good health, serving as a control.

Only a few counts were recorded for this clonotype. The chain combines TRBV30 with TRBJ1-5, with TRBD1 matching 7 bases. Germline-derived CDR1 and CDR2 are GTSNPN and SVGIG (reference sequence). V was clipped by 1 base and J by 4 bases; unmatched bases: 1. CDR3 size: 13 residues. CDR3 sequence reads: CAWSGDSNQPQHF. CDR3 in DNA: TGTGCCTGGAGTGGGGACAGTAATCAGCCCCAGCATTTT.

In its sample, this clonotype was seen a few times. This CDR3 is missing its conserved last phenylalanine or tryptophan, likely due to a read error. This chain uses TRBV20-1 with TRBJ2-3, with TRBD2 identical over 11 bases. CDR1 is DFQATT and CDR2 is SNEGSKA in the germline V gene (reference sequence). The length of the CDR3 is 16 residues. The trim removed 0 bases at V and 4 bases at J, leaving 6 bases unmatched. The CDR3 loop is CSARDPLAGVSDTQYL. The CDR3 DNA follows: TGCAGTGCTAGAGATCCACTAGCGGGAGTATCAGATACGCAGTATCTT.

This clonotype has at least ten counts. The chain joins TRBV7-8 to TRBJ2-1, with D perhaps given as TRBD1 or TRBD2 (5 bases each). Germline loops: CDR1 SGHVS, CDR2 FQNEAQ. The CDR3 is 14 amino acids. Trimming took off 7 bases at V and 6 bases at J, with 16 bases between the two ends. CDR3: CASIDTRGVNEQFF. CDR3 nucleotides: TGTGCCAGCATCGACACCAGAGGGGTCAATGAGCAGTTCTTC.

This clonotype occurred many times. This chain joins TRBV7-2 and TRBJ1-5; D unclear. CDR1 SGHTA and CDR2 FQGNSA come from the germline V gene. This CDR3 has 12 residues. V was shortened by 5 bases and J by 5 bases, with 7 bases between the two germline ends. The CDR3 reads CASSRYDQPQHF. The DNA of the CDR3 is TGTGCCAGCAGCCGATACGATCAGCCCCAGCATTTT.

Concerning this clonotype itself: A much bigger clone sits one base away, suggesting this may be a read error. The chain uses TRBV5-1 and TRBJ2-3, with a weak D call TRBD1 (6 bases). Trimming removed 3 bases at V and 4 bases at J, with 15 bases between. The germline V gene encodes CDR1 SGHRS and CDR2 YFSETQ. CDR3 length: 15 amino acids. CDR3 in amino acids: CASSWDKGRPDTQYF. In DNA, the CDR3 is TGCGCCAGCAGCTGGGACAAGGGGCGTCCAGATACGCAGTATTTT. Using reference TRBV5-1 and TRBJ2-3 for the parts outside the CDR3, the full variable domain is KAGVTQTPRYLIKTRGQQVTLSCSPISGHRSVSWYQQTPGQGLQFLFEYFSETQRNKGNFPGRFSGRQFSNSRSEMNVSTLELGDSALYLCASSWDKGRPDTQYFGPGTRLTVL.

This clonotype was detected ten times or more. The chain joins TRBV4-1 to TRBJ1-5, with D hard to call. Germline assignment: CDR1 MGHRA and CDR2 YSYEKL. V dropped 0 bases and J dropped 0 bases, with 6 bases sitting between them. CDR3 size: 15 residues. This CDR3 is CASSQDGHSNQPQHF. The CDR3 DNA is TGCGCCAGCAGCCAAGATGGCCATAGCAATCAGCCCCAGCATTTT.

With regard to this clonotype: One end of the junction is discordant with germline, which a read error may explain. J is TRBJ1-6 and V is TRBV7-9; D is unclear. This CDR3 region has 14 residues. Germline V gene sequence: CDR1 SEHNR, CDR2 FQNEAQ (reference sequence). The CDR3 protein is CASSLGPASSPLHF. The CDR3 DNA reads as TGCGCCAGCAGCCTAGGGCCAGCTAGCTCACCCCTCCACTTT. Combining the CDR3 with reference TRBV7-9 and TRBJ1-6 gives the whole variable domain DTGVSQNPRHKITKRGQNVTFRCDPISEHNRLYWYRQTLGQGPEFLTYFQNEAQLEKSRLLSDRFSAERPKGSFSTLEIQRTEQGDSAMYLCASSLGPASSPLHFGNGTRLTVT.

V usage is TRBV6-2 or TRBV6-3 and J usage is TRBJ2-5; 8 bases align to TRBD2. J lost 5 bases, V lost 6 bases, and 8 bases had no gene match. Germline CDR1 MNHEY, CDR2 SVGEGT. This CDR3 has 14 amino acids. CDR3 DNA: TGTGCCAGCAGGTTTGGCGGGGGGCCGGAGACCCAGTACTTC. This translates into CASRFGGGPETQYF.

This clonotype was detected many times. This chain uses TRBV20-1 with TRBJ1-6; 7 bases are a match to TRBD1. The CDR3 length is 15 residues. In germline, CDR1 is DFQATT, CDR2 SNEGSKA (reference sequence). With 6 bases clipped from V and 4 bases from J, the junction kept 9 bases outside the gene matches. In DNA, the CDR3 is TGCAGTGCAACACCAGGGGGAGAATATAATTCACCCCTCCACTTT. It specifies CSATPGGEYNSPLHF.

The chain links TRBV29-1 to TRBJ1-2; D might be TRBD1 (5 bases). Trimming removed 0 bases from V and 5 bases from J, with 10 bases in between. Germline V gene sequence: CDR1 SQVTM, CDR2 ANQGSEA. There are 13 residues in the CDR3. The CDR3 reads CSVEERGAYGYTF. DNA of the CDR3: TGCAGCGTTGAAGAGCGGGGCGCTTATGGCTACACCTTC.

This clonotype has ten or more counts. The chain carries TRBV7-9 and TRBJ2-7; TRBD2 matches 11 bases. Looked up from germline, CDR1 is SEHNR and CDR2 is FQNEAQ (reference sequence). CDR3 size: 16 residues. With 5 bases clipped from V and 7 bases from J, the junction kept 13 bases outside the gene matches. Here the CDR3 DNA reads TGTGCCAGCAGCGCCATTAGCGGGAGGGCCTTAGGAGAGCAGTACTTC. It codes for CASSAISGRALGEQYF.

The V call is TRBV19, the J call TRBJ2-7, with 10 bases fitting TRBD2. With V trimmed by 3 bases and J by 2 bases, 10 bases remained unmatched. Germline CDR1 and CDR2: LNHDA and SQIVND (reference sequence). The CDR3 has 17 residues. The CDR3 sequence: CASSMKTSGVNTYEQYF. For the CDR3, the DNA is TGTGCCAGTAGTATGAAAACTAGCGGGGTTAACACCTACGAGCAGTACTTC.

The rearrangement joins TRBV2 to TRBJ1-1; 8 nucleotides match TRBD1. Looked up from germline, CDR1 is SNHLY and CDR2 is FYNNEI. Losses at the gene ends were 7 bases for V and 6 bases for J; bases not matched to a gene: 10. This CDR3 is built from 14 residues. CDR3 bases: TGTGCCAGCACTCGGACAGGGAATACCCCTGAAGCTTTCTTT. Translation: CASTRTGNTPEAFF.

This clonotype appeared many times. The CDR3: CASSITGEQPQHF. Written as DNA, the CDR3 is TGTGCCAGCAGTATAACAGGGGAACAGCCCCAGCATTTT. This chain uses TRBV6-1 with TRBJ1-5, with 7 bases fitting TRBD1. Germline trimming cut 5 bases from V and 7 bases from J; bases unmatched to any gene: 5. CDR1 is MNHNS and CDR2 is SASEGT in the germline V gene. CDR3 size: 13 residues.

This clonotype was seen ten or more times. V is TRBV20-1 and J is TRBJ1-1; 8 bases are shared with TRBD1. The CDR3 length is 14 residues. Germline CDR1 and CDR2: DFQATT and SNEGSKA (reference sequence). V trimming: 3 bases; J trimming: 5 bases; junction bases outside the gene matches: 8. CDR3 amino acids: CSARGDRKRTEAFF. The CDR3 bases are TGCAGTGCTAGGGGGGACAGGAAAAGAACTGAAGCTTTCTTT.

V and J are TRBV19 and TRBJ1-1; the match to TRBD1 covers 9 bases. Germline assignment: CDR1 LNHDA and CDR2 SQIVND (reference sequence). CDR3 length: 18 residues. V gave up 9 bases and J gave up 4 bases; unmatched junction bases: 21. The CDR3: CARNTTRRTGELGTEAFF. The CDR3 DNA follows: TGTGCCAGAAACACCACCCGTAGGACAGGGGAACTCGGCACTGAAGCTTTCTTT.

This clonotype showed up many times. The chain has TRBV6-2 or TRBV6-3 and TRBJ2-3; 9 nucleotides agree with TRBD1. The CDR3 loop spans 19 amino acids. Losses at the gene ends were 2 bases for V and 2 bases for J; bases not matched to a gene: 14. Germline V gives CDR1 MNHEY, CDR2 SVGEGT. The CDR3 is CASSYDDRGRVASTDTQYF. DNA of the CDR3: TGTGCCAGCAGTTACGACGACAGGGGGAGGGTAGCATCCACAGATACGCAGTATTTT.

This clonotype was picked up many times. V gene TRBV6-1 combines with J gene TRBJ2-7, with D unclear. CDR3 length equals 13 residues. Deletions cut 7 bases from V and 1 base from J, with 11 bases between. Germline CDR1 reads MNHNS; CDR2 reads SASEGT. This CDR3 is CASTSPSSYEQYF. DNA for the CDR3: TGTGCCAGCACCTCTCCTTCGTCCTACGAGCAGTACTTC.

This clonotype was seen at least ten times. J is TRBJ2-3 and V is TRBV7-6, with 15 bases identical to TRBD2. CDR3 size: 17 residues. The germline V gene encodes CDR1 SGHVS and CDR2 FNYEAQ. The trim removed 5 bases at V and 0 bases at J, leaving 3 bases unmatched. The CDR3 sequence: CASSRGLAGGSTDTQYF. The CDR3 coding sequence is TGTGCCAGCAGCCGGGGACTAGCGGGAGGAAGCACAGATACGCAGTATTTT.

In this sample, this clonotype turned up many times. The CDR3 nucleotides are TGCAGTGCTAGAGAAATCGGGCAGGGGATCCACGAGCAGTACTTC. Its protein is CSAREIGQGIHEQYF. V gene TRBV20-1 combines with J gene TRBJ2-7, with D possibly matching TRBD1 (6 bases). The CDR3 has 15 residues. Looked up from germline, CDR1 is DFQATT and CDR2 is SNEGSKA (reference sequence). V shed 0 bases and J shed 5 bases, with 17 bases lying between them.

In its sample, this clonotype was seen a few times. This may be a read error: a much more frequent sequence differs by one nucleotide. This chain connects TRBV2 to TRBJ2-7; no firm D call. Per the germline V gene, CDR1 is SNHLY and CDR2 is FYNNEI. The CDR3 has 16 residues. V gave up 5 bases and J gave up 4 bases, with 21 bases separating them. The CDR3 bases are TGTGCCAGCAGTAAAAATGCGGTAGGCGGTGGGTACGAGCAGTACTTC. It codes for CASSKNAVGGGYEQYF.

This clonotype was detected ten times or more. The chain uses TRBV12-3 or TRBV12-4 and TRBJ2-1; 13 bases align to TRBD2. The CDR3 consists of 13 residues. The trim removed 6 bases at V and 9 bases at J, leaving 2 bases unmatched. In nucleotides, the CDR3 is TGTGCCAGCAGAAGGACTAGCGGGGGTGAGCAGTTCTTC. It encodes CASRRTSGGEQFF.

The V and J genes are TRBV12-3 or TRBV12-4 and TRBJ2-2; no firm D call. Trimming shortened V by 2 bases and J by 3 bases, and 10 bases separated the two germline ends. This CDR3 spans 15 amino acids. Written as DNA, the CDR3 is TGTGCCAGCAGTTTATTATTAGGGTACACCGGGGAGCTGTTTTTT. Translation: CASSLLLGYTGELFF.

The gene calls are TRBV7-9 and TRBJ1-1, with TRBD1 identical over 7 bases. Germline V gives CDR1 SEHNR, CDR2 FQNEAQ (reference sequence). CDR3 length equals 11 residues. Trimming cost V 2 bases and J 10 bases; bases outside gene matches: 1. CDR3 nucleotide sequence: TGTGCCAGCAGCTTACAGGGGGGAGCTTTCTTT. Amino acid sequence: CASSLQGGAFF.

The chain links TRBV11-2 to TRBJ2-7, with 8 bases identical to TRBD1. CDR1 and CDR2 from the germline V gene are SGHAT and FQNNGV. This CDR3 is 16 amino acids long. V dropped 4 bases and J dropped 8; count of bases not matched to a gene: 16. CDR3 in DNA: TGTGCCAGCAGCTCCTCAACCCTGACAGGGGCAGGAAAGCAGTACTTC. It is translated as CASSSSTLTGAGKQYF.

The rearrangement joins TRBV2 to TRBJ1-5; 7 bases fit TRBD1. Germline CDR1 is SNHLY and CDR2 is FYNNEI. The CDR3 has 13 amino acids. The V gene end was trimmed by 8 bases and the J gene end by 4 bases; junction bases not matched to a gene: 5. CDR3 loop: CASDRAGNQPQHF. CDR3 bases: TGTGCCAGCGACAGGGCAGGTAATCAGCCCCAGCATTTT.